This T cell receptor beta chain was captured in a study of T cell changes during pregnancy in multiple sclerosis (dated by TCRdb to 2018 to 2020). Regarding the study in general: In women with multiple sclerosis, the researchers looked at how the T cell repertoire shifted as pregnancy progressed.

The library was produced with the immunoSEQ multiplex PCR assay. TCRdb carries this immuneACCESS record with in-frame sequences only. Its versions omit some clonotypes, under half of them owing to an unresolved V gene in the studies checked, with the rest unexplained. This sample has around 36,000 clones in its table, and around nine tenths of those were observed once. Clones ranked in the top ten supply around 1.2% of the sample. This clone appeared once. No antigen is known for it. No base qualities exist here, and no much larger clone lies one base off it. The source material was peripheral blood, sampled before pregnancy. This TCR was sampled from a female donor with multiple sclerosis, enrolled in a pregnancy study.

The DNA sequence follows: TGTGCCAGCAGTCGACTAGATCCGAATGAGCAGTTCTTC. It is translated as CASSRLDPNEQFF. The rearrangement joined TRBV2 to TRBJ2-1; matching of 6 bases hints at TRBD2 as the D gene. The germline V gene supplies CDR1 SNHLY and CDR2 FYNNEI. The germline ends are 12 bases apart after V is trimmed by 5 bases and J by 7 bases. Inclusive of the bounding cysteine and phenylalanine, the CDR3 is 13 residues long. Just CDR3 DNA is preserved here, 39 bases in frame from base 1.